A single T cell receptor beta chain is shown here with its context. Its antigen is not identified. This specimen comes from a study of response to subunit inactivated influenza vaccine. Overall study findings and caveats: Authors suggested few new T cells are recruited by each seasonal influenza vaccination.

The CDR3 contains 11 residues. Trimming removed 0 bases from V and 5 bases from J, with 4 bases in between. Germline V lookup: CDR1 DFQATT, CDR2 SNEGSKA (reference sequence). TCRdb re-called the RT-PCR reads through MiXCR, storing one row per CDR3 protein. Among 150,000 to 200,000 distinct CDR3 sequences listed, 9.5% to 15% were seen once. In addition, the sample was reused for a study of T cells expressing NK-cell markers. From that second work: Researchers built TCR beta cDNA using 5'RACE template switching with UMIs. Each TCR beta repertoire originated in sorted T cells that were CD3+CD56+NKG2C+, CD3+CD56+NKG2C- or CD3+CD56-NKG2C+. Sequencing covered eight donors, seven HCMV-seropositive and one seronegative.

The sequenced sample was CD8+ T cells sorted from PBMCs, obtained 11 to 12 days after vaccination. The sequence was collected from a man in his forties or fifties who received an inactivated influenza vaccine. The V gene is TRBV20-1, the J gene TRBJ2-5; D is uncertain. CDR3 region: CSARDQETQYF. The CDR3 DNA sequence: TGCAGTGCTAGAGATCAGGAGACCCAGTACTTC.